The clone carrying this T cell receptor beta chain has ten or more counts. Its antigen remains unidentified. Semi-nested PCR with Nested Universal Primer A followed constant-region reverse priming of full-length variable regions. MiXCR was run by TCRdb on the 5' RACE reads, yielding one entry per CDR3 protein. The sample yields around 10,000 distinct CDR3 sequences, about 15% seen once. Study results and limitations: In terms of TCR gene usage, tumor memory CD4+ T cells clustered together with blood and lymph node memory CD4+ cells, as well as with lymph node naive CD4+ cells. Whole repertoires were not studied in the larger cohort, only one V-J beta rearrangement. Tumor-infiltrating Treg TCR alpha and beta sequences overlapped most with tumor naive CD4+ T cells, then blood naive.

The sorted Tregs were CD4+CD25+CD127-/low cells. CDR1 is SGHRS, CDR2 YFSETQ, per germline. This CDR3 comprises 13 residues. V lost 0 bases and J 5 bases, leaving 5 bases between the germline ends. The receptor was isolated from a female donor with breast cancer. This chain joins TRBV5-1 and TRBJ2-2; no reliable D call. Input material: Tregs sorted from a lymph node. CDR3 residues: CASSLAATGELFF. The CDR3 nucleotides are TGCGCCAGCAGCTTGGCCGCTACCGGGGAGCTGTTTTTT.